The 30 T cell receptor beta chains reported below all come from one sample, sequenced in a study of cytomegalovirus exposure and HLA in healthy donors. PCR amplification relied on 60 Vbeta primers (plus 13 Jbeta primers). Clones were sequenced by immunoSEQ multiplex PCR, and TCRdb holds only the in-frame ones, with some missing. The sample includes about 270,000 clones, under 80% seen only once; the top ten take 2% to 2.5%. Sequencing was done on a sample of PBMCs. The receptors come from a female donor in good health and CMV-seronegative.

This chain connects TRBV16 to TRBJ1-1; D is undetermined. In germline, CDR1 is KGHSY, CDR2 FQNENV. This CDR3 region has 14 residues. With 3 bases removed from V and 1 base from J, the gap between germline ends came to 9 bases. CDR3 region: CASSHKTGNTEAFF. DNA for the CDR3: TGTGCCAGCAGCCACAAGACTGGGAACACTGAAGCTTTCTTT.

This rearrangement joins TRBV27 to TRBJ2-7; TRBD1 matches 10 bases. Unmatched junction bases numbered 5, after V lost 8 bases and J lost 7 bases. The length of the CDR3 is 12 residues. Per the germline V gene, CDR1 is MNHEY and CDR2 is SMNVEV (reference sequence). DNA of the CDR3: TGTGCCAGCGGTTGGACAGGGGGGGAGCAGTACTTC. It codes for CASGWTGGEQYF.

The genes are TRBV7-2 and TRBJ2-2; 15 bases line up with TRBD2. Germline assignment: CDR1 SGHTA and CDR2 FQGNSA. This CDR3 has 17 amino acids. The V and J ends lost 3 bases and 7 bases, in that order; junction bases with no gene match: 6. The CDR3 nucleotides are TGTGCCAGCAGCTTTCCCTGGACTAGCGGGGGGGGCGGGGAGCTGTTTTTT. As protein: CASSFPWTSGGGGELFF.

This chain links TRBV5-1 with TRBJ2-4; tentative D call: TRBD2 (6 bases). Trimming took off 4 bases at V and 6 bases at J, with 17 bases between the two ends. The CDR3 consists of 15 residues. Germline V gives CDR1 SGHRS, CDR2 YFSETQ. CDR3 in amino acids: CASSRGERAPNIQYF. CDR3 nucleotide sequence: TGCGCCAGCAGCCGAGGAGAGCGGGCACCAAACATTCAGTACTTC.

The chain is built from TRBV6-5 and TRBJ1-2; possibly TRBD1 for D (6 bases). CDR1 and CDR2 from the germline V gene are MNHEY and SVGAGI. The V gene lost 2 bases and the J gene lost 7 bases, with 14 bases spanning the gap. The CDR3 has 14 amino acids. The CDR3 DNA reads TGTGCCAGCAGTTACGAGGGGGGGTCGGGTGGCTACACCTTC. It is translated as CASSYEGGSGGYTF.

The V and J genes are TRBV6-5 and TRBJ2-7; TRBD2 agrees at 12 bases. After removal of 6 bases from V and 8 bases from J, the junction contained 11 bases not matched to a gene. Per germline, CDR1 MNHEY and CDR2 SVGAGI. The CDR3 consists of 15 residues. CDR3 sequence: CASSSGLAGPSQQYF. CDR3 nucleotides: TGTGCCAGCAGCTCCGGACTAGCGGGACCCTCCCAGCAGTACTTC.

This clone was observed a few times. The chain employs TRBV28 and TRBJ1-4; 9 bases agree with TRBD1. The germline V gene encodes CDR1 MDHEN and CDR2 SYDVKM. Unmatched junction bases numbered 8, after V lost 8 bases and J lost 10 bases. The CDR3 is made up of 13 amino acids. The CDR3 region has the DNA TGTGCCAGCTTTACAGGGGGCGCCGGAAAACTGTTTTTT. This translates into CASFTGGAGKLFF.

For this clone: This same CDR3 is encoded by further DNA sequences in the sample. The chain couples TRBV10-1 to TRBJ2-7; 14 bases fit TRBD2. With V trimmed by 5 bases and J by 5 bases, 11 bases remained unmatched. Looked up from germline, CDR1 is WNHNN and CDR2 is SYGVQD (reference sequence). This CDR3 has 17 amino acids. This chain's CDR3 is CASSPPGLAGEPHEQYF. The DNA for the CDR3 is TGCGCCAGCAGTCCTCCGGGACTAGCGGGAGAGCCCCACGAGCAGTACTTC.

The V and J genes are TRBV29-1 and TRBJ1-5; tentatively, D is TRBD1 (5 bases). V was clipped by 4 bases and J by 6 bases, with 10 bases between them. The CDR3 has 12 residues. Germline CDR1 and CDR2: SQVTM and ANQGSEA. CDR3 in amino acids: CSVVLQGQPQHF. The CDR3 coding sequence is TGCAGCGTTGTGTTGCAGGGTCAGCCCCAGCATTTT.

V gene TRBV18 combines with J gene TRBJ2-2; D might be TRBD2 (6 bases). The CDR3 contains 16 residues. The V gene lost 2 bases and the J gene lost 0 bases, with 10 bases spanning the gap. Germline V gene sequence: CDR1 KGHSH, CDR2 LQKENI. CDR3 residues: CASSPNPGANTGELFF. Written as DNA, the CDR3 is TGTGCCAGCTCACCAAATCCGGGAGCGAACACCGGGGAGCTGTTTTTT.

This clone was seen a handful of times. V and J are TRBV6-1 and TRBJ2-1; TRBD2 agrees at 8 bases. The junction had 10 bases not matched to a gene; V was cut back by 2 bases and J by 7 bases. This CDR3 is built from 16 residues. Per the germline V gene, CDR1 is MNHNS and CDR2 is SASEGT. The chain's CDR3 is CASSERLAGVWNEQFF. The CDR3 nucleotides are TGTGCCAGCAGTGAACGGCTAGCGGGCGTCTGGAATGAGCAGTTCTTC.

The chain is built from TRBV12-5 and TRBJ1-6; 9 bases line up with TRBD1. CDR1 is LGHNT and CDR2 is FRNRAP in the germline V gene. J was trimmed by 7 bases and V by 5 bases; bases with no gene match: 6. The CDR3 is made up of 15 amino acids. The CDR3 loop is CASGQTGGHNSPLHF. The CDR3 DNA reads as TGTGCTAGTGGTCAAACAGGGGGCCACAATTCACCCCTCCACTTT.

This clone was seen more than once but under ten times. J is TRBJ2-7 and V is TRBV6-1; tentative D call: TRBD1 (5 bases). V lost 4 bases and J 3 bases, leaving 10 bases between the germline ends. This CDR3 contains 13 residues. CDR1 is MNHNS and CDR2 is SASEGT in the germline V gene. CDR3 DNA sequence: TGTGCCAGCAGTGTGACAGCCGGCTACGAGCAGTACTTC. This gives the protein CASSVTAGYEQYF.

This clone was recorded a few times. Other DNA variants within this sample encode the same CDR3. This sequence joins TRBV7-6 and TRBJ2-7; 8 bases are a match to TRBD1. V shed 1 base, J shed 3 bases, and the junction held 2 bases outside the gene matches. CDR1 and CDR2 (germline): SGHVS, FNYEAQ. This CDR3 is 14 amino acids long. The CDR3 protein is CASSLDTGGYEQYF. CDR3 coding DNA: TGTGCCAGCAGCTTAGATACAGGGGGCTACGAGCAGTACTTC.

The chain couples TRBV6-1 to TRBJ1-1; 7 nucleotides align to TRBD1. Per the germline V gene, CDR1 is MNHNS and CDR2 is SASEGT. The CDR3 consists of 14 residues. The V and J ends lost 6 bases and 6 bases, in that order; junction bases with no gene match: 10. The DNA of the CDR3 is TGTGCCAGCAGCCGCGACAGGGCTCTCTCTGAAGCTTTCTTT. Translating it yields CASSRDRALSEAFF.

This chain uses TRBV19 with TRBJ2-7; D may be TRBD2 (6 bases). With 9 bases removed from V and 4 bases from J, the gap between germline ends came to 19 bases. In germline, CDR1 is LNHDA, CDR2 SQIVND (reference sequence). CDR3 length: 14 residues. CDR3: CASASGEGPYEQYF. The CDR3 nucleotides read TGTGCCAGCGCCTCGGGAGAGGGACCTTACGAGCAGTACTTC.

This clone was counted between two and nine times. The rearrangement uses TRBV5-6 and TRBJ2-1; 9 bases are a match to TRBD2. The V segment lost 5 bases and the J segment 5 bases; nucleotides outside the gene matches: 11. This CDR3 region has 16 residues. Germline V CDR1 and CDR2: SGHDT, YYEEEE. CDR3 region: CASRPSGDRDDNEQFF. In DNA form, the CDR3 reads TGTGCCAGCAGGCCTAGCGGGGATAGGGACGACAATGAGCAGTTCTTC.

The chain uses TRBV28 and TRBJ2-5, with 12 bases fitting TRBD2. CDR1 MDHEN and CDR2 SYDVKM come from the germline V gene. V dropped 7 bases and J dropped 1; count of bases not matched to a gene: 1. This CDR3 contains 14 residues. CDR3 residues: CASTSGGVQETQYF. CDR3 nucleotides: TGTGCCAGCACTAGCGGGGGGGTCCAAGAGACCCAGTACTTC.

This chain uses TRBV28 with TRBJ1-1; no reliable D call. CDR1 and CDR2 (germline): MDHEN, SYDVKM. V lost 6 bases, J lost 4 bases, and 18 bases lay in between. The CDR3 totals 15 residues. The CDR3 bases are TGTGCCAGCAGCTTACTTGAATCCCCGGGCACTGAAGCTTTCTTT. It translates to CASSLLESPGTEAFF.

Points on this clone: Distinct nucleotide sequences in the sample also encode this CDR3. The chain couples TRBV14 to TRBJ1-2, with 10 bases that match TRBD1. This CDR3 is 18 amino acids long. CDR1 is SGHDN, CDR2 FVKESK, per germline. V lost 3 bases, J lost 7 bases, and 17 bases stayed unmatched. In DNA form, the CDR3 reads TGTGCCAGCAGCCAGGATTCCGGGACAGGGGCCATTTTAAGTGGCTACACCTTC. Residues: CASSQDSGTGAILSGYTF.

This rearrangement joins TRBV4-1 to TRBJ2-7; D is undetermined. The V and J ends lost 1 base and 4 bases respectively, with 8 bases between them. The CDR3 loop spans 13 amino acids. Germline loops: CDR1 MGHRA, CDR2 YSYEKL. CDR3 sequence reads: CASSQGPYYEQYF. CDR3 nucleotide sequence: TGCGCCAGCAGCCAAGGGCCGTATTACGAGCAGTACTTC.

The gene calls are TRBV11-2 and TRBJ2-7; 8 bases are shared with TRBD2. CDR1 SGHAT and CDR2 FQNNGV come from the germline V gene. CDR3 size: 16 residues. The V segment lost 4 bases and the J segment 0 bases; nucleotides outside the gene matches: 8. DNA for the CDR3: TGTGCCAGCAGCTCCGGACTAGCCGCAAGCTCCTACGAGCAGTACTTC. This sequence encodes CASSSGLAASSYEQYF. Full variable domain (missing parts from reference TRBV11-2 and TRBJ2-7): EAGVAQSPRYKIIEKRQSVAFWCNPISGHATLYWYQQILGQGPKLLIQFQNNGVVDDSQLPKDRFSAERLKGVDSTLKIQPAKLEDSAVYLCASSSGLAASSYEQYFGPGTRLTVT.

CDR3 in amino acids: CASSEVQGGQPQHF. The CDR3 DNA reads as TGTGCCAGCAGTGAAGTGCAGGGAGGCCAGCCCCAGCATTTT. V usage is TRBV6-1 and J usage is TRBJ1-5; perhaps TRBD1 as D (5 bases). Germline V lookup: CDR1 MNHNS, CDR2 SASEGT. Trimming left V 1 base short and J 7 bases short, with 11 bases between. The CDR3 is 14 amino acids.

The genes are TRBV18 and TRBJ2-3; TRBD1 aligns across 10 bases. Germline CDR1 KGHSH, CDR2 LQKENI. The V and J ends lost 3 bases and 3 bases, in that order; junction bases with no gene match: 9. This CDR3 comprises 17 residues. The CDR3 here is CASSPPPGTGETDTQYF. CDR3 nucleotides: TGTGCCAGCTCACCTCCACCCGGGACAGGGGAAACAGATACGCAGTATTTT. The whole variable domain, remainder taken from reference TRBV18 and TRBJ2-3, is NAGVMQNPRHLVRRRGQEARLRCSPMKGHSHVYWYRQLPEEGLKFMVYLQKENIIDESGMPKERFSAEFPKEGPSILRIQQVVRGDSAAYFCASSPPPGTGETDTQYFGPGTRLTVL.

The V call is TRBV7-9, the J call TRBJ1-1; D unclear. The length of the CDR3 is 13 residues. Germline-derived CDR1 and CDR2 are SEHNR and FQNEAQ (reference sequence). The V end lost 3 bases, the J end lost 3 bases, and 8 bases lay between the germline ends. The CDR3 protein is CASSLRSDTEAFF. DNA of the CDR3: TGTGCCAGCAGCTTGAGGAGTGACACTGAAGCTTTCTTT. The entire variable domain, with the rest obtained from reference TRBV7-9 and TRBJ1-1, is as follows: DTGVSQNPRHKITKRGQNVTFRCDPISEHNRLYWYRQTLGQGPEFLTYFQNEAQLEKSRLLSDRFSAERPKGSFSTLEIQRTEQGDSAMYLCASSLRSDTEAFFGQGTRLTVV.

The J gene is TRBJ2-2, the V gene TRBV5-4, with D tentatively TRBD2 (5 bases). V lost 4 bases and J 9 bases, leaving 13 bases between the germline ends. There are 13 residues in the CDR3. CDR1 SGHNT and CDR2 YYREEE come from the germline V gene (reference sequence). For the CDR3, the DNA is TGTGCCAGCAGCCTCCCGGACTCTCGGGAGCTGTTTTTT. Translated, it gives CASSLPDSRELFF.

This chain joins TRBV5-6 and TRBJ2-1; D possibly corresponds to TRBD1 (6 bases). CDR1 is SGHDT, CDR2 YYEEEE, per germline. V shed 5 bases and J shed 6 bases, with 12 bases lying between them. The CDR3 is made up of 13 amino acids. In DNA form, the CDR3 reads TGTGCCAGCAGTCGGGACACAACCAATGAGCAGTTCTTC. Translated, it gives CASSRDTTNEQFF.

This sequence joins TRBV11-3 and TRBJ2-1; a weak D match, TRBD1 (5 bases). The CDR3 covers 13 residues. Trimming took 5 bases from V and 4 from J, leaving 9 bases between them. CDR1 and CDR2 (germline): SGHNT, YENEEA. CDR3 bases: TGTGCCAGCAGCCCCACAGGTTACAATGAGCAGTTCTTC. Translation gives CASSPTGYNEQFF.

This rearrangement joins TRBV18 to TRBJ1-5; D gene unclear. V lost 6 bases, J lost 7 bases, and 13 bases lay in between. Germline loops: CDR1 KGHSH, CDR2 LQKENI. The CDR3 spans 13 residues. CDR3 protein: CASSPFGGQPQHF. In DNA form, the CDR3 reads TGTGCCAGCTCCCCTTTTGGCGGCCAGCCCCAGCATTTT.

The V gene is TRBV10-3, the J gene TRBJ2-5, with 14 bases fitting TRBD2. The DNA end is more similar to TRBJ2-7, so the J call may be wrong. CDR1 and CDR2 from the germline V gene are ENHRY and SYGVKD. There are 17 residues in the CDR3. The CDR3, as DNA: TGTGCCATCAGTGAGTTAGGGACTAGCGGGAGAACCTACGAGCAGTACTTC. Its translation is CAISELGTSGRTYEQYF.